This T cell receptor (beta chain) comes out of a study of shared clonotypes between healthy human individuals. Only CD45RO-negative cells positively selected for CCR7 counted as naive CD8 cells, so terminally differentiated effector memory CD45RA+ cells were excluded. Donors, healthy HIV-negative adults, lacked recent acute infections or vaccinations. Germline values: CDR1 SQVTM, CDR2 ANQGSEA. The CDR3 is made up of 14 amino acids. Between the trimmed V and J ends, which lost 3 bases and 0 bases, there was a span of 12 bases. The method was immunoSEQ multiplex PCR; TCRdb's version includes in-frame clones alone and lacks a portion of them. The data contain approximately 810,000 clones, about 92% of them seen just once; the ten biggest clones take up around 24%. Findings and limits, study-wide: Clonotype sharing among donors was expected to depend on sequencing depth. Rarefaction analysis demonstrated incomplete sorted-subset sequencing notwithstanding large depth.

A remark on this clone: Antigen specificity is unknown.

This clonotype was sampled from a man aged 25 to 40 in good health. The sequenced material came from naive CD8+ T cells sorted from blood. The chain joins TRBV29-1 to TRBJ2-7; D call uncertain. DNA for the CDR3: TGCAGCGTTGAGGGCAGGTCGAGCTCCTACGAGCAGTACTTC. Encoded protein: CSVEGRSSSYEQYF.